Here is one T cell receptor beta chain with its context. This sample was included in a study of blood T cell repertoires in COVID-19. For the study at large: Some COVID-19 samples were acute and others convalescent; all came from the United States, Italy and Spain.

Measured with immunoSEQ multiplex PCR; TCRdb has only the in-frame clones, and not every one. The table lists around 130,000 clones, just under 85% of them singletons. Unmatched junction bases numbered 6, after V lost 5 bases and J lost 6 bases. Germline CDR1 is SEHNR and CDR2 is FQNEAQ (reference sequence). There are 13 residues in the CDR3. The J gene is TRBJ1-2, the V gene TRBV7-9; 7 positions match TRBD1. This TCR derives from a woman in her forties or fifties with acute COVID-19. The sequenced material came from PBMCs or T cells enriched from blood (not recorded which). Here the CDR3 reads CASSDGQDDGYTF. The DNA for the CDR3 is TGTGCCAGCAGCGACGGACAGGACGATGGCTACACCTTC. Full variable domain (rest looked up from reference TRBV7-9 and TRBJ1-2): DTGVSQNPRHKITKRGQNVTFRCDPISEHNRLYWYRQTLGQGPEFLTYFQNEAQLEKSRLLSDRFSAERPKGSFSTLEIQRTEQGDSAMYLCASSDGQDDGYTFGSGTRLTVV.